Listed here are 9 T cell receptor beta chains from one sample, sequenced in a study of cytomegalovirus exposure and HLA in healthy donors. PCR employed 60 Vbeta and 13 Jbeta primers. Measured with immunoSEQ multiplex PCR; TCRdb has only the in-frame clones, and not every one. There are 45,000 to 60,000 clones in the sample, with approximately 2.2% held by the top ten. Material: PBMCs. Receptors were obtained from a female donor in good health and CMV-seronegative.

This chain joins TRBV2 and TRBJ1-2; TRBD1 matches at 7 bases. With 5 bases clipped from V and 1 base from J, the junction kept 10 bases outside the gene matches. CDR3 size: 16 residues. Germline V gene sequence: CDR1 SNHLY, CDR2 FYNNEI. The CDR3 sequence is CASSQSTRDSNYGYTF. In DNA form, the CDR3 reads TGTGCCAGCAGTCAGTCAACTCGGGACAGTAACTATGGCTACACCTTC.

The chain combines TRBV4-1 with TRBJ2-2, with 9 nucleotides matching TRBD2. In germline, CDR1 is MGHRA, CDR2 YSYEKL. V was pared by 0 bases and J by 0 bases, with 5 bases of the junction left unmatched. CDR3 size: 18 residues. The CDR3 nucleotides are TGCGCCAGCAGCCAAGATCTCGGGACTAGCTCGAACACCGGGGAGCTGTTTTTT. It encodes CASSQDLGTSSNTGELFF.

V is TRBV29-1 and J is TRBJ2-7, with 8 bases lining up with TRBD1. The CDR3 has 12 amino acids. Trimming at V came to 4 bases and at J to 5 bases, leaving 4 bases not matched to a gene. Germline-derived CDR1 and CDR2 are SQVTM and ANQGSEA. The CDR3 protein is CSVGTGTNEQYF. As DNA, the CDR3 is TGCAGCGTTGGGACAGGGACGAACGAGCAGTACTTC.

The chain has TRBV11-3 and TRBJ1-1; possibly TRBD1 for D (5 bases). Trimming pared 4 bases from V and 1 base from J, leaving 16 bases between. This CDR3 contains 16 residues. Germline-derived CDR1 and CDR2 are SGHNT and YENEEA. In nucleotides, the CDR3 is TGTGCCAGCAGCTCCCCGTTTGGGGCGCAGAACACTGAAGCTTTCTTT. As protein: CASSSPFGAQNTEAFF.

The V and J genes are TRBV13 and TRBJ2-5; possibly TRBD2 for D (5 bases). There are 13 residues in the CDR3. Germline assignment: CDR1 PRHDT and CDR2 FYEKMQ (reference sequence). Trimming removed 4 bases at V and 2 bases at J, with 8 bases between. This CDR3 reads CASSSGIQETQYF. DNA for the CDR3: TGTGCCAGCAGCTCCGGGATACAAGAGACCCAGTACTTC.

V and J are TRBV5-1 and TRBJ1-4; D gene ambiguous. The CDR3 has 14 amino acids. CDR1 is SGHRS and CDR2 is YFSETQ in the germline V gene. Trimming took off 4 bases at V and 4 bases at J, with 11 bases between the two ends. The CDR3 coding sequence is TGCGCCAGCAGCGCCGACACGAGTAATGAAAAACTGTTTTTT. Translating it yields CASSADTSNEKLFF. Based on the CDR3 plus reference TRBV5-1 and TRBJ1-4, the full variable domain is KAGVTQTPRYLIKTRGQQVTLSCSPISGHRSVSWYQQTPGQGLQFLFEYFSETQRNKGNFPGRFSGRQFSNSRSEMNVSTLELGDSALYLCASSADTSNEKLFFGSGTQLSVL.

This chain uses TRBV11-3 with TRBJ1-1; 7 bases are a match to TRBD1. Germline-derived CDR1 and CDR2 are SGHNT and YENEEA. V lost 2 bases and J lost 2; bases outside the gene matches: 2. This CDR3 contains 14 residues. CDR3 DNA sequence: TGTGCCAGCAGCTTACAGGGGGTTAACACTGAAGCTTTCTTT. Translated: CASSLQGVNTEAFF.

The chain employs TRBV5-1 and TRBJ2-1; tentatively, D is TRBD2 (6 bases). The V end lost 0 bases, the J end lost 10 bases, and 11 bases lay between the germline ends. The germline V gene has CDR1 SGHRS and CDR2 YFSETQ. This CDR3 has 13 amino acids. CDR3 in amino acids: CASSLVPAGEQFF. CDR3 bases: TGCGCCAGCAGCTTGGTCCCCGCGGGAGAGCAGTTCTTC.

This chain uses TRBV4-1 with TRBJ2-2; TRBD2 might be the D (6 bases). Germline CDR1 and CDR2: MGHRA and YSYEKL. This CDR3 comprises 15 residues. Between the trimmed V and J ends, which lost 1 base and 2 bases, there was a span of 8 bases. This chain's CDR3 is CASSQVGGNTGELFF. The DNA for the CDR3 is TGCGCCAGCAGCCAAGTCGGGGGTAACACCGGGGAGCTGTTTTTT.